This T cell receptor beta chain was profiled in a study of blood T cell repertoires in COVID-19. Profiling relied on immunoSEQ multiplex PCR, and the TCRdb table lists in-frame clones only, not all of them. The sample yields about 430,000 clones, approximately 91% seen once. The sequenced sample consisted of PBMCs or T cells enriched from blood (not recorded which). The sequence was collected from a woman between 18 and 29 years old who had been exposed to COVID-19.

This CDR3 reads CAVGGLAGYNEQFF. CDR3 nucleotide sequence: TGTGCCGTAGGGGGCCTAGCGGGGTACAATGAGCAGTTCTTC. The rearrangement uses TRBV2 and TRBJ2-1; 9 bases match TRBD2. V lost 11 bases and J lost 4; bases outside the gene matches: 9. Germline V gene data show CDR1 as SNHLY and CDR2 as FYNNEI. This CDR3 is 14 amino acids long.